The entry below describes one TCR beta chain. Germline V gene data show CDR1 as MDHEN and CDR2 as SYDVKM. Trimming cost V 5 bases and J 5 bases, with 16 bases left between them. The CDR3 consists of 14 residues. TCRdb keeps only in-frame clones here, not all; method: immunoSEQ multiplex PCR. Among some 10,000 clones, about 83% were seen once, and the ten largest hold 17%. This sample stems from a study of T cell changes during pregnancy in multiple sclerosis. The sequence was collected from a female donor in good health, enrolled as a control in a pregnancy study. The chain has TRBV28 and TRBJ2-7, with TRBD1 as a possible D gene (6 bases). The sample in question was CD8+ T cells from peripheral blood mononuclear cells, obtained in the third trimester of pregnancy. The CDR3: CASSPSGVRDEQYF. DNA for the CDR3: TGTGCCAGCAGTCCCTCAGGGGTCAGGGACGAGCAGTACTTC.